This T cell receptor beta chain was observed in a study of molecular identifiers for immune sequencing clone quantification. This clonotype showed up just a few times. Antigen: not known. V shed 3 bases and J shed 6 bases, with 5 bases lying between them. This CDR3 spans 12 amino acids. CDR1 and CDR2 (germline): MNHEY, SVGEGT. In TCRdb, the PCR reads were re-called with MiXCR into one record per CDR3 protein. The profile covers about 630,000 distinct CDR3 sequences, with around 25% appearing a single time and approximately 0.75% taken by the ten largest. Study-level results: More than 99% of effector molecules, versus under 1% of naive-cell molecules, belonged to clones above 20 RNA copies.

The sequenced material came from naive CD8+ T cells from blood, with Jurkat cell RNA spiked in. As to subset: FACS-sorted CD8+CD4-CCR7+CD45RA+ naive T cells. This sequence joins TRBV6-2 or TRBV6-3 and TRBJ2-2; D unclear. This receptor was obtained from a human donor in good health. Some libraries in this study had Jurkat cell RNA spiked in. CDR3 nucleotide sequence: TGTGCCAGCAGTTATCACGCCGGGGAGCTGTTTTTT. Its translation is CASSYHAGELFF.